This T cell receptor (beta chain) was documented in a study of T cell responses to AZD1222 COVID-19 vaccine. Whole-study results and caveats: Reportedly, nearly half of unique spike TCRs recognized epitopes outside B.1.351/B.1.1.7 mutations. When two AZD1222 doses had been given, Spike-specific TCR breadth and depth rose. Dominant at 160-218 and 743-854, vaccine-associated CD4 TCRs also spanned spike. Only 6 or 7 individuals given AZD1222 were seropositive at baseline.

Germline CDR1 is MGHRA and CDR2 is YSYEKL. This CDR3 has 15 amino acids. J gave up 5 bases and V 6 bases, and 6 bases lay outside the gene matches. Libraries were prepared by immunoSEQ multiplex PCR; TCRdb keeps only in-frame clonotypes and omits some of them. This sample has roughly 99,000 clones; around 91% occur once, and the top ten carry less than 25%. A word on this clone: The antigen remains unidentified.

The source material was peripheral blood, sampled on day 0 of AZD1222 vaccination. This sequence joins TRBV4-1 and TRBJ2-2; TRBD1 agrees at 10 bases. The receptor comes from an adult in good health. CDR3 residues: CASRPGTGVTGELFF. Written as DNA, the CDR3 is TGCGCCAGCAGACCCGGGACAGGGGTAACCGGGGAGCTGTTTTTT.